This section outlines one T cell receptor (beta chain) sequence together with its context. The specificity of this receptor is unknown. Base qualities are not recorded, but no much larger clone differs from it by a single base. Receptor libraries were prepared by RT-PCR. Sequencing instrument: Illumina HiSeq 2500. Using fastp trimming at Q25 and MiXCR clonotype assembly, TCRdb reanalyzed the public sequencing data and kept in-frame beta chains. Rows are unified per CDR3 protein, each entry keeping the most common DNA and genes. Present in this sample are hundreds of thousands of distinct CDR3 sequences, about 10% of which were seen just once. The leading ten clones occupy roughly a tenth of the sample. V loses 4 bases of germline sequence and J loses 0 bases, and the interval between the two ends is 0 bases. The germline V gene specifies MDHEN as CDR1 and SYDVKM as CDR2. The CDR3 spans 12 residues, from the cysteine through the phenylalanine. Only the CDR3 portion is preserved as DNA: 36 bases, with reading frame beginning at the first base.

The data were obtained in a study of response to subunit inactivated influenza vaccine (dated by TCRdb to 2016 to 2019). Describing the broader study: The study used deep quantitative T cell receptor repertoire profiling to track responses to a trivalent subunit inactivated influenza vaccine.

Points the paper makes about the study in general: The authors suggested that each seasonal influenza vaccination may recruit only a limited number of new T cells.

The sequence joins TRBV28 to TRBJ1-4, with no confidently assigned D gene. This sample comprised PBMCs from blood, obtained on the day of vaccination. The sequence came from a man aged 50 to 60 who received an inactivated influenza vaccine. Donor details come from another sample of the same person, matched by shared clones. The CDR3 reads CASSSTNEKLFF. The nucleotide sequence reads TGTGCCAGCAGTTCAACTAATGAAAAACTGTTTTTT.